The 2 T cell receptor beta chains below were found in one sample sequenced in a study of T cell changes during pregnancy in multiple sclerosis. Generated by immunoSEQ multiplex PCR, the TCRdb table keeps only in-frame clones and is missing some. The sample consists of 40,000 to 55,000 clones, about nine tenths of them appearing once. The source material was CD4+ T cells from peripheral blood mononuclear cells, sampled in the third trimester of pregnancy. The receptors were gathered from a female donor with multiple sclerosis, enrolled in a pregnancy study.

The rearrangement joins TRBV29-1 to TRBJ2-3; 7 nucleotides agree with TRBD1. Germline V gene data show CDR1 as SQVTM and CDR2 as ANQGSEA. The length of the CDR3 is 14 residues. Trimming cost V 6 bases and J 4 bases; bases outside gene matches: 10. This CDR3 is CSVADRVPPDTQYF. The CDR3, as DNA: TGCAGCGTCGCAGACAGGGTCCCCCCAGATACGCAGTATTTT.

The DNA for the CDR3 is TGTGCCAGCAGCCCTAGCGGGAGGTATGCCGGGGAGCTGTTTTTT. The encoded protein is CASSPSGRYAGELFF. This chain links TRBV9 with TRBJ2-2, with 11 bases identical to TRBD2. V gave up 4 bases and J gave up 6 bases; unmatched junction bases: 5. The germline gives CDR1 SGDLS, CDR2 YYNGEE. CDR3 size: 15 residues.